This T cell receptor (beta chain) was sequenced for a study of blood T cells in healthy people across ages. Study context: Template switching retrieved approximately one barcoded beta molecule for each two T cells. The study, taken as a whole, reports: Diversity of TCR beta per million T cells declined in a roughly linear way with age.

A second PCR, run for about 6 to 11 cycles, used a sample-barcoded 5' primer plus a J-beta primer mix. TCRdb analysed the 5' RACE reads with MiXCR anew, one entry per CDR3 protein. This sample has some 640,000 distinct CDR3 sequences, with 49% found just once. The CDR3 is 16 residues long. V lost 1 base to trimming and J lost 1 base, with 7 bases between them. Germline V lookup: CDR1 KGHDR, CDR2 SFDVKD. About 10 milliliters of peripheral blood were drawn from each donor into EDTA-treated tubes. Note on this clonotype: No antigen is known for it.

This clonotype was obtained from an older woman in good health. Input material: blood. V usage is TRBV24-1 and J usage is TRBJ2-6; D is unclear. This CDR3 reads CATSDLKFSGANVLTF. DNA for the CDR3: TGTGCCACCAGTGATTTAAAGTTTTCTGGGGCCAACGTCCTGACTTTC.